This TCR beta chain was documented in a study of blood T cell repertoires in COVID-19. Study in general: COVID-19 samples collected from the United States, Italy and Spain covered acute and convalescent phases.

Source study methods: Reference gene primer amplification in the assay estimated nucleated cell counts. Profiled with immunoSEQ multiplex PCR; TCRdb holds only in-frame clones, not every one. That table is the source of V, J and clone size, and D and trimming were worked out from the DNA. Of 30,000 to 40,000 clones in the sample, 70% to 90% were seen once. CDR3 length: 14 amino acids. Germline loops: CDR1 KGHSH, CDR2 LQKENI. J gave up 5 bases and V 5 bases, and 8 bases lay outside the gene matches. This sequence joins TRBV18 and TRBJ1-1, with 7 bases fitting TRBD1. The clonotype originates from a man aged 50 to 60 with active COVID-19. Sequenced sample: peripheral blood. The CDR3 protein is CASSSNQGETEAFF. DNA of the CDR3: TGTGCCAGCTCAAGCAACCAGGGGGAAACTGAAGCTTTCTTT.